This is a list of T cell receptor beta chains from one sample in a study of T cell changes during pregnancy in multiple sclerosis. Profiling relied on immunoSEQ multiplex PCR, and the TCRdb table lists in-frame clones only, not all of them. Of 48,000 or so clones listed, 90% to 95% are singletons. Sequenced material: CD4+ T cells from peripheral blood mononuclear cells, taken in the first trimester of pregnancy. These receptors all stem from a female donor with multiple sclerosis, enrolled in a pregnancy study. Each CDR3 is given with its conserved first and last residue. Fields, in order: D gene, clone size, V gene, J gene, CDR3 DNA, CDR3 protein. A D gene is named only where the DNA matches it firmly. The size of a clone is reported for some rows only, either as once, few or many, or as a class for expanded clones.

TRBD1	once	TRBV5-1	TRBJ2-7	TGCGCCAGCAGCTCCTCCCCCGGGACAGGGAGGAACGAGCAGTACTTC	CASSSSPGTGRNEQYF
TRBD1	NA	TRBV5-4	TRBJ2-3	TGTGCCAGCTTTCCCGGCGGGACAGGGACAGATACGCAGTATTTT	CASFPGGTGTDTQYF
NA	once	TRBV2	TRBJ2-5	TGTGCCAGCAGTCCCCATTTAGAGACCCAGTACTTC	CASSPHLETQYF
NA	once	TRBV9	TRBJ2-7	TGTGCCAGCAGCGTAGCTGTGGACAGCTACGAGCAGTACTTC	CASSVAVDSYEQYF
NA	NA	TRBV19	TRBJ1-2	TGTGCCAGTAGTATCTTTTCAGGGAACTATGGCTACACCTTC	CASSIFSGNYGYTF
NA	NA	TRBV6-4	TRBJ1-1	TGTGCCAGCAGTGTCACCCTACAGGGTGAAGCTTTCTTT	CASSVTLQGEAFF
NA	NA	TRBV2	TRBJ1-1	TGTGCCAGTCGCCACCCGGGACACCAATTGGGCACTGAAGCTTTCTTT	CASRHPGHQLGTEAFF
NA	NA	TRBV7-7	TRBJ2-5	TGTGCTAGCAGCTTTTCTGCGAGCGGGGAGACCCAGTACTTC	CASSFSASGETQYF
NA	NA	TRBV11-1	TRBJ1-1	TGTGCCAGCAGCCTACAGGGTTTGAACACTGAGGCTTTCTTT	CASSLQGLNTEAFF
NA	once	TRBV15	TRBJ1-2	TGTGCCACCAGCAGGGCCCGAGGAGATGGCTACACCTTC	CATSRARGDGYTF
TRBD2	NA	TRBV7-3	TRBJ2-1	TGTGCCAGCAGCCCCAGCGGGGGCAGGGAGCAGTTCTTC	CASSPSGGREQFF
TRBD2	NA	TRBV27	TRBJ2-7	TGTGCCAGCAGTTTGAGCGGGGGGCAATCCACCTACGAGCAGTACTTC	CASSLSGGQSTYEQYF
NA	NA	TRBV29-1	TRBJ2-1	TGCAGCGTTGAGCCGTCCATGGGTGGAGCAAATGAGCAGTTCTTC	CSVEPSMGGANEQFF
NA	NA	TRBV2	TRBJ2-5	TGTGCCAGCCTAATAGAGACCCAGTACTTC	CASLIETQYF
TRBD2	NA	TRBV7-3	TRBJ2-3	TGTGCCAGCAGCTTAGACGGGGGGGCCGGTAGCGGCACAGATACGCAGTATTTT	CASSLDGGAGSGTDTQYF
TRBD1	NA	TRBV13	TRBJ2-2	TGTGCCAGCAGCCCCGGACAGGCCTTGACCGGGGAGCTGTTTTTT	CASSPGQALTGELFF
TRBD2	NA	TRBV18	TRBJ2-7	TGTGCCAGCTCGTATTTAAGCGGGGGAAGCTCCTACGAGCAGTACTTC	CASSYLSGGSSYEQYF
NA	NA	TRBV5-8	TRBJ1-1	TGTGCCAGCAGCGCTCCGGGACTCACTTCCCTAGGAGCTTTCTTT	CASSAPGLTSLGAFF
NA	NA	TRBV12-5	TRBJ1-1	TGTGCTAGTGGTTTGGGGCGGGGGAGGAACACTGAAGCTTTCTTT	CASGLGRGRNTEAFF
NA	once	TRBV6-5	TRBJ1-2	TGTGCCAGTAAAATAACAGGGAGCTATGGCTACACCTTC	CASKITGSYGYTF
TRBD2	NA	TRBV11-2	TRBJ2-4	TGTGCCAGCAGACACACTAGCGGGGGGGCCAAAAACATTCAGTACTTC	CASRHTSGGAKNIQYF
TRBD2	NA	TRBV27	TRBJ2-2	TGTGCCAGCAGTTTATCCCAGCGGGGGCTTCTGTCGAACACCGGGGAGCTGTTTTTT	CASSLSQRGLLSNTGELFF
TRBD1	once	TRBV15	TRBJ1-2	TGTGCCACCAGCAGGACGACAGGGCGGGATGGCTACACCTTC	CATSRTTGRDGYTF
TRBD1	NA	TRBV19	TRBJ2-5	TGTGCCAGTAGTATATTTCTTCCAGGGGGCCAAGAGACCCAGTACTTC	CASSIFLPGGQETQYF
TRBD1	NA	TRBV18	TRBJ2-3	TGTGCCAGCTCACCTCAGGGGGCGAGCACAGATACGCAGTATTTT	CASSPQGASTDTQYF
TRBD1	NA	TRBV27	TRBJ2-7	TGTGCCAGCAGTCGGACAGGCCTGCCTTACGAGCAGTACTTC	CASSRTGLPYEQYF
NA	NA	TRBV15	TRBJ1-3	TGTGCCACCAGCAGAGATAGGGGTCCTGGAAACACCATATATTTT	CATSRDRGPGNTIYF
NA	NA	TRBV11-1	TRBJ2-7	TGTGCCAGCAGCCCTGCCGCGGGTCACTACGAGCAGTACTTC	CASSPAAGHYEQYF
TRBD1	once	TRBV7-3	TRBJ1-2	TGTGCCAGCAGCTTAACGGGACAGGGAAACTATGGCTACACCTTC	CASSLTGQGNYGYTF
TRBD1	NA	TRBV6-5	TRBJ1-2	TGTGCCAGCAGACCCCGGGACAGGGGGGTCTATGGCTACACCTTC	CASRPRDRGVYGYTF
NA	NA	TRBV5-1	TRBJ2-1	TGCGCCAGCAGCCCTACGGCGGGGGCCCACAATGAGCAGTTCTTC	CASSPTAGAHNEQFF
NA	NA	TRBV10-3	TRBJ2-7	TGTGCCTCATGGGGTGGGAGCTCCTACGAGCAGTACTTC	CASWGGSSYEQYF
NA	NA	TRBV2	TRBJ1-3	TGTGCCAGCAGTCTTAGTCTCTCTGGAAACACCATATATTTT	CASSLSLSGNTIYF
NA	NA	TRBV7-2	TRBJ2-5	TGTGCCAGCAGCCCCGGGGTGCTGGCCCAAGAGACCCAGTACTTC	CASSPGVLAQETQYF
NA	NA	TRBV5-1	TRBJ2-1	TGCGCCAGCAGCTCGGACTGGGAGCAGTTCTTC	CASSSDWEQFF
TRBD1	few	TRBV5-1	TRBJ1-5	TGCGCCAGCAGCTTGGAGGGGGCTAAAAATCAGCCCCAGCATTTT	CASSLEGAKNQPQHF
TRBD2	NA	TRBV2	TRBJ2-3	TGTGCCACCCGGCGGAGCGGGGGGGCCAAAACAGATACGCAGTATTTT	CATRRSGGAKTDTQYF
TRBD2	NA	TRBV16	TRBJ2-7	TGTGCCAGCAGCCATCATGCCCCCAGAAGACTAGCGGGGAGCTCCTACGAGCAGTACTTC	CASSHHAPRRLAGSSYEQYF
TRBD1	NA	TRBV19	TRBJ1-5	TGTGCCAGTAGTATTTCCGGGACAGTCAATCAGCCCCAGCATTTT	CASSISGTVNQPQHF
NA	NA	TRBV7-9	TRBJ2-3	TGTGCCAGCAGCTTAGCCGAGGGTGTGGGCACAGATACGCAGTATTTT	CASSLAEGVGTDTQYF
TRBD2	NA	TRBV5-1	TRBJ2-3	TGCGCCAGCAGCTTGGGGGCTCTAGCGGGGGGCACAGATACGCAGTATTTT	CASSLGALAGGTDTQYF
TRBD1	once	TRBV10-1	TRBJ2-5	TGCGCCAGCAGCGACAGGGGCCCAGAGACCCAGTACTTC	CASSDRGPETQYF
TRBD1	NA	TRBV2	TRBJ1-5	TGTGCCAGCAGTGAATTGGGACAGGGGTTTCGCAATCAGCCCCAGCATTTT	CASSELGQGFRNQPQHF
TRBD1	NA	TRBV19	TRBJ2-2	TGTGCCAGTAGTTCAACCTCCTACAGGGGGCAAAGCACCGGGGAGCTGTTTTTT	CASSSTSYRGQSTGELFF
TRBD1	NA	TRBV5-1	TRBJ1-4	TGCGCCAGCAGCACAGGGGGCTTGGGAGAAAAACTGTTTTTT	CASSTGGLGEKLFF